One and the same sample provided the 7 T cell receptor beta chains below, sequenced in a study of T cell responses to AZD1222 COVID-19 vaccine. Profiled with immunoSEQ multiplex PCR; TCRdb holds only in-frame clones, not every one. This table holds about 110,000 clones, over 80% found once. The sample consisted of peripheral blood, taken on day 0 of AZD1222 vaccination. These receptors were collected from an adult in good health.

The chain has TRBV29-1 and TRBJ2-3, with 8 bases identical to TRBD1. Per germline, CDR1 SQVTM and CDR2 ANQGSEA. J lost 4 bases, V lost 7 bases, and 4 bases had no gene match. The CDR3 covers 12 residues. CDR3 protein: CSANRGADTQYF. The CDR3 DNA follows: TGCAGCGCGAACAGGGGGGCAGATACGCAGTATTTT.

V is TRBV28 and J is TRBJ1-4; unclear D gene. CDR1 is MDHEN, CDR2 SYDVKM, per germline. V was trimmed by 2 bases and J by 5 bases, leaving 9 bases between them. The CDR3 has 14 residues. The CDR3 spells CASSLLPLNEKLFF. DNA of the CDR3: TGTGCCAGCAGTTTACTCCCGCTAAATGAAAAACTGTTTTTT.

This chain uses TRBV5-1 with TRBJ1-1, with 8 bases lining up with TRBD1. This CDR3 contains 15 residues. With 6 bases clipped from V and 0 bases from J, the junction kept 7 bases outside the gene matches. Germline V gene data show CDR1 as SGHRS and CDR2 as YFSETQ. Written as DNA, the CDR3 is TGCGCCAGCAAGGATACAGGGGGGATGAACACTGAAGCTTTCTTT. This translates into CASKDTGGMNTEAFF.

The rearrangement joins TRBV29-1 to TRBJ2-5; D remains ambiguous. Germline loops: CDR1 SQVTM, CDR2 ANQGSEA. With 2 bases removed from V and 4 bases from J, the gap between germline ends came to 11 bases. CDR3 length: 13 amino acids. CDR3 amino acids: CSVEKATRETQYF. The CDR3 DNA sequence: TGCAGCGTTGAAAAGGCCACGAGAGAGACCCAGTACTTC.

This clone was seen just once. The V gene is TRBV5-1, the J gene TRBJ2-3, with D hard to call. Between the trimmed V and J ends, which lost 2 bases and 0 bases, there was a span of 7 bases. This CDR3 is built from 14 residues. Germline V lookup: CDR1 SGHRS, CDR2 YFSETQ. The CDR3 spells CASSLPDSTDTQYF. The CDR3 nucleotides read TGCGCCAGCAGCTTACCGGACAGCACAGATACGCAGTATTTT.

This chain joins TRBV4-3 and TRBJ2-7, with 9 bases lining up with TRBD2. Germline V lookup: CDR1 LGHNA, CDR2 YSLEER. There are 14 residues in the CDR3. V was clipped by 1 base and J by 8 bases; unmatched bases: 6. The CDR3 DNA sequence: TGCGCCAGCAGCCAAGGAGCGGGGGGCGTGAAGCAGTACTTC. Amino acids: CASSQGAGGVKQYF.

The genes are TRBV5-4 and TRBJ1-4; TRBD1 matches at 8 bases. The CDR3 has 16 amino acids. The V segment lost 4 bases and the J segment 6 bases; nucleotides outside the gene matches: 11. The V gene's germline CDR1 is SGHNT and CDR2 YYREEE (reference sequence). CDR3 amino acids: CASSVDRGYRDEKLFF. The DNA of the CDR3 is TGTGCCAGCAGCGTTGACAGGGGATATAGGGATGAAAAACTGTTTTTT.